This T cell receptor beta chain was sequenced for a study of blood T cell repertoires in COVID-19. Across the study: Acute and convalescent COVID-19 specimens originated in the United States, Italy and Spain. PBMCs, B-cell-depleted T cells, or T cells were the source of the cDNA or gDNA that made up the material.

During active infection, Seattle patients enrolled and were then monitored through disease. Per germline, CDR1 LGHDT and CDR2 YNNKEL (reference sequence). The CDR3 contains 11 residues. Turning to this clone: At one boundary the junction diverges from the germline segment, which might be a read error.

Authors' analysis steps: Estimation of nucleated cell counts relied on the amplification of reference gene primers. The protocol was immunoSEQ multiplex PCR, while the TCRdb copy is restricted to in-frame clones and leaves out a portion. The V and J calls and the clone size are those of that table, but D and trimming were determined from the DNA. The table includes about 200,000 clones, about 85% detected once. This receptor was identified in a man aged 55 to 70 with COVID-19, enrolled during active disease. Sequencing input: peripheral blood. The chain is built from TRBV3-1 (or the pseudogene TRBV3-2) and TRBJ1-2; D not certain. CDR3 DNA sequence: TGTGCCAGCAGCCAAGAAGGAACCGGGAGCTTC. This codes for CASSQEGTGSF.